Detailed here is one TCR beta chain. This sample is part of a study of T-cell memory formation after mild COVID-19. MiXCR was run by TCRdb on the 5' RACE reads, yielding one entry per CDR3 protein. The sample lists about 320,000 distinct CDR3 sequences; roughly 13% were seen once. This TCR was sampled from a young man who had mild COVID-19 (a few samples of this study predate the infection). Cell type and time point are not known. Sequenced input: PBMCs or a T cell subset sorted from them (not recorded which).

The CDR3 nucleotides are TGTGCCAGCAGCAGGCGCTCAGGGGAAGCTTTCTTT. Translating it yields CASSRRSGEAFF. J is TRBJ1-1 and V is TRBV7-9; possible D gene TRBD1, 5 bases. This CDR3 has 12 residues. Germline-derived CDR1 and CDR2 are SEHNR and FQNEAQ (reference sequence). V lost 5 bases and J lost 8, with 12 bases in between.